The 18 T cell receptor beta chains in this list originate from one sample, sequenced in a study of blood T cell repertoires in COVID-19. Generated by immunoSEQ multiplex PCR, the TCRdb table keeps only in-frame clones and is missing some. The sample holds under 100,000 clones, 70% to 90% seen once. What was sequenced was peripheral blood. These receptors came from a man aged 45 to 65 with active COVID-19.

The table lists this clone with a count of one. The chain is built from TRBV10-3 and TRBJ1-1; 7 nucleotides align to TRBD1. The CDR3 consists of 16 residues. With 10 bases clipped from V and 3 bases from J, the junction kept 17 bases outside the gene matches. The germline V gene encodes CDR1 ENHRY and CDR2 SYGVKD. This CDR3 is CASGRGIGQVDTEAFF. The DNA for the CDR3 is TGTGCCAGCGGTCGGGGGATAGGACAGGTAGACACTGAAGCTTTCTTT.

The rearrangement links TRBV5-1 to TRBJ1-1; 7 nucleotides line up with TRBD1. The J segment lost 1 base and the V segment lost 0 bases, leaving 3 bases of the junction unmatched. This CDR3 is built from 15 residues. The germline V gene encodes CDR1 SGHRS and CDR2 YFSETQ. CDR3 amino acids: CASSLAGQRNTEAFF. The CDR3 DNA is TGCGCCAGCAGCTTGGCGGGACAGCGGAACACTGAAGCTTTCTTT.

This clone was found once. The J gene is TRBJ1-3, the V gene TRBV13, with D unclear. The ends were cut back, 4 bases at V and 0 bases at J, with 4 bases in the middle. Germline V gene lookup returns CDR1 PRHDT and CDR2 FYEKMQ (reference sequence). This CDR3 comprises 13 residues. The DNA of the CDR3 is TGTGCCAGCAGCTGGAGCTCTGGAAACACCATATATTTT. Its protein is CASSWSSGNTIYF. Variable domain in full (rest from reference TRBV13 and TRBJ1-3): AAGVIQSPRHLIKEKRETATLKCYPIPRHDTVYWYQQGPGQDPQFLISFYEKMQSDKGSIPDRFSAQQFSDYHSELNMSSLELGDSALYFCASSWSSGNTIYFGEGSWLTVV.

This clone appeared once. V and J are TRBV18 and TRBJ2-7; D could derive from TRBD1 or TRBD2 (9 bases each). Germline values: CDR1 KGHSH, CDR2 LQKENI. The CDR3 runs to 18 residues. Trimming removed 6 bases at V and 3 bases at J, with 27 bases between. CDR3 region: CASSKQGARLAGNYEQYF. In DNA form, the CDR3 reads TGTGCCAGCTCTAAACAGGGGGCAAGGCTAGCGGGAAACTACGAGCAGTACTTC.

V gene TRBV11-2 combines with J gene TRBJ2-7, with TRBD2 as a possible D gene (6 bases). Per the germline V gene, CDR1 is SGHAT and CDR2 is FQNNGV. V lost 5 bases, J lost 4 bases, and 15 bases lay in between. There are 14 residues in the CDR3. CDR3 region: CASSPRGGLYEQYF. DNA of the CDR3: TGTGCCAGCAGCCCTCGTGGGGGACTTTACGAGCAGTACTTC.

This clone was picked up one time. This chain connects TRBV11-3 to TRBJ2-5; D not resolved. Per germline, CDR1 SGHNT and CDR2 YENEEA. V was cut by 8 bases and J by 0 bases, with 4 bases left in between. There are 11 residues in the CDR3. The CDR3 reads CASSNQETQYF. The CDR3 bases are TGTGCCAGCTCCAACCAAGAGACCCAGTACTTC.

The chain combines TRBV9 with TRBJ2-1, with D tentatively TRBD2 (6 bases). Per the germline V gene, CDR1 is SGDLS and CDR2 is YYNGEE. V lost 0 bases, J lost 3 bases, and 16 bases lay in between. The CDR3 consists of 17 residues. The DNA of the CDR3 is TGTGCCAGCAGCGTAGGCCCCGGCAGGGAGGTCTACAATGAGCAGTTCTTC. Translation: CASSVGPGREVYNEQFF.

V is TRBV19 and J is TRBJ2-1; tentative D call: TRBD2 (6 bases). Germline CDR1 is LNHDA and CDR2 is SQIVND (reference sequence). The length of the CDR3 is 15 residues. Trimming took off 3 bases at V and 2 bases at J, with 11 bases between the two ends. This chain's CDR3 is CASSMIREAYNEQFF. CDR3 nucleotides: TGTGCCAGTAGTATGATCAGGGAGGCCTACAATGAGCAGTTCTTC.

The V gene is TRBV5-4, the J gene TRBJ2-5, with D perhaps TRBD2 (7 bases). From germline, CDR1 is SGHNT and CDR2 YYREEE (reference sequence). Trimming removed 3 bases from V and 5 bases from J, with 17 bases in between. The length of the CDR3 is 15 residues. CDR3 nucleotide sequence: TGTGCCAGCAGCTCCGGGACACCGGGGGGCGAGACCCAGTACTTC. Its translation is CASSSGTPGGETQYF.

The rearrangement links TRBV9 to TRBJ2-2; 9 bases agree with TRBD1. V shed 4 bases and J 7 bases; nucleotides not matched to a gene: 5. The CDR3 covers 14 residues. From germline, CDR1 is SGDLS and CDR2 YYNGEE. CDR3 bases: TGTGCCAGCAGCCAGGGACAGGGAGACGGGGAGCTGTTTTTT. It is translated as CASSQGQGDGELFF.

The chain joins TRBV6-4 to TRBJ1-5; D is perhaps TRBD1 (6 bases). Germline V gene data show CDR1 as MRHNA and CDR2 as SNTAGT. Trimming pared 5 bases from V and 2 bases from J, leaving 13 bases between. CDR3 length: 15 amino acids. The CDR3 sequence: CASSSIRGGNQPQHF. The DNA of the CDR3 is TGTGCCAGCAGTTCCATCAGGGGTGGCAATCAGCCCCAGCATTTT.

The DNA for the CDR3 is TGCGCCAGCAGCCAAGCAGGACAAGGGACTGAAGCTTTCTTT. It translates to CASSQAGQGTEAFF. V is TRBV4-1 and J is TRBJ1-1; D might be TRBD1 (5 bases). Trimming stripped 1 base from V and 5 bases from J, with 11 bases between. CDR1 and CDR2 from the germline V gene are MGHRA and YSYEKL. The CDR3 extends over 14 amino acids.

In nucleotides, the CDR3 is TGCGCCAGCGGACAGGGGCCCTACGAGCAGTACTTC. Translated, it gives CASGQGPYEQYF. The J gene is TRBJ2-7, the V gene TRBV5-1; 9 bases fit TRBD1. Trimming removed 7 bases from V and 2 bases from J; junction bases left unmatched: 1. The CDR3 runs 12 residues. Per germline, CDR1 SGHRS and CDR2 YFSETQ. Complete variable domain (other parts from reference TRBV5-1 and TRBJ2-7): KAGVTQTPRYLIKTRGQQVTLSCSPISGHRSVSWYQQTPGQGLQFLFEYFSETQRNKGNFPGRFSGRQFSNSRSEMNVSTLELGDSALYLCASGQGPYEQYFGPGTRLTVT.

The chain carries TRBV7-2 and TRBJ2-2; 7 bases agree with TRBD2. CDR3 length equals 15 residues. CDR1 is SGHTA and CDR2 is FQGNSA in the germline V gene. V dropped 2 bases and J dropped 3; count of bases not matched to a gene: 3. The CDR3 DNA is TGTGCCAGCAGCTTACAGGCGGGAGACACCGGGGAGCTGTTTTTT. It codes for CASSLQAGDTGELFF.

This clone was observed once. The rearrangement links TRBV6-6 to TRBJ1-2; no clear D gene. Germline V gives CDR1 MNHNY, CDR2 SVGAGI (reference sequence). V was cut by 2 bases and J by 2 bases, with 9 bases left in between. This CDR3 has 14 amino acids. The CDR3 spells CASSYPGQNYGYTF. As DNA, the CDR3 is TGTGCCAGCAGTTACCCTGGGCAGAACTATGGCTACACCTTC.

The V gene is TRBV3-1 (or the pseudogene TRBV3-2), the J gene TRBJ2-2; TRBD1 is a possible D gene (6 bases). There are 13 residues in the CDR3. Germline loops: CDR1 LGHDT, CDR2 YNNKEL (reference sequence). V was pared by 4 bases and J by 4 bases, with 7 bases between. As DNA, the CDR3 is TGTGCCAGCAGCCGACAGGCCACCGGGGAGCTGTTTTTT. Encoded protein: CASSRQATGELFF.

This chain joins TRBV3-1 (or the pseudogene TRBV3-2) and TRBJ2-1; 7 bases align to TRBD2. V shed 4 bases and J 1 base; nucleotides not matched to a gene: 1. Germline loops: CDR1 LGHDT, CDR2 YNNKEL (reference sequence). The CDR3 is made up of 14 amino acids. CDR3 region: CASSRTSSYNEQFF. Written as DNA, the CDR3 is TGTGCCAGCAGCCGGACTAGTTCCTACAATGAGCAGTTCTTC.

J is TRBJ2-7 and V is TRBV10-3, with 13 bases fitting TRBD2. V gave up 7 bases and J gave up 5 bases; unmatched junction bases: 5. The CDR3 has 14 residues. Looked up from germline, CDR1 is ENHRY and CDR2 is SYGVKD. The CDR3 here is CAINTSGGENEQYF. CDR3 DNA sequence: TGTGCCATCAACACTAGCGGGGGGGAAAACGAGCAGTACTTC.